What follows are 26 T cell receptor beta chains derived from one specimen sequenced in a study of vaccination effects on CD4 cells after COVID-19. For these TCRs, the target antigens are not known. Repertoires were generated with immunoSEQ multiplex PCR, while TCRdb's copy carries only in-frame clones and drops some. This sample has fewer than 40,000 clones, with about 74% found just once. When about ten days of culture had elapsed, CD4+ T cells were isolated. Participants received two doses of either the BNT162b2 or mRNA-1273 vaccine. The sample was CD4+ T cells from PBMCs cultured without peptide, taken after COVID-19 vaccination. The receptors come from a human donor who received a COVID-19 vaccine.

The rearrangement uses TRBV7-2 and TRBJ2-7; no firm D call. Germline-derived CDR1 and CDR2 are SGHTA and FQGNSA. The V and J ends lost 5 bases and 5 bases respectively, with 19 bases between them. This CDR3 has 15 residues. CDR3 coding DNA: TGTGCCAGCAGCGTCCCCGGCGCGATTGCCCACGAGCAGTACTTC. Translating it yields CASSVPGAIAHEQYF.

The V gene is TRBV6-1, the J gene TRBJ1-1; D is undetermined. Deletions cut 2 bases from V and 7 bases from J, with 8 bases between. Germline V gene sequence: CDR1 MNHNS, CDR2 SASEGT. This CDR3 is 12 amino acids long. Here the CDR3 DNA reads TGTGCCAGCAGTGAAAGAGGGCGTGAAGCTTTCTTT. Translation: CASSERGREAFF.

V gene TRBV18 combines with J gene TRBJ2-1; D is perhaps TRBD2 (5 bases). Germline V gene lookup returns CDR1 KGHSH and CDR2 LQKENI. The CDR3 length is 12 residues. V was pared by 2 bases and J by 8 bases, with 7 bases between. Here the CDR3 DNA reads TGTGCCAGCTCACCAGAGAGGGATGAGCAGTTCTTC. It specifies CASSPERDEQFF.

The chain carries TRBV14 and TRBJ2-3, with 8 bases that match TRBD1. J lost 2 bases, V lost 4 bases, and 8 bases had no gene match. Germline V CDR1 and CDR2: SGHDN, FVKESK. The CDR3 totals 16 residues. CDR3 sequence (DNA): TGTGCCAGCAGCCCGTACCGGGACAGGTTCACAGATACGCAGTATTTT. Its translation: CASSPYRDRFTDTQYF.

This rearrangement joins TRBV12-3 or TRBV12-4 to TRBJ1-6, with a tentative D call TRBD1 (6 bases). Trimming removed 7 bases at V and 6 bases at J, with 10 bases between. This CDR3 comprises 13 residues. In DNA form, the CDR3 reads TGTGCCAGCACCCGGACAGTTAATTCACCCCTCCACTTT. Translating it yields CASTRTVNSPLHF.

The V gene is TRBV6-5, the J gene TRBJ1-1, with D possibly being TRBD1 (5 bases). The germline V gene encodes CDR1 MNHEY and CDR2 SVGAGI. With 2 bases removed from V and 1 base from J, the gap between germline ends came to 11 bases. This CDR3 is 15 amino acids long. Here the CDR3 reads CASSYERGPNTEAFF. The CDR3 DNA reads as TGTGCCAGCAGTTACGAAAGGGGCCCGAACACTGAAGCTTTCTTT.

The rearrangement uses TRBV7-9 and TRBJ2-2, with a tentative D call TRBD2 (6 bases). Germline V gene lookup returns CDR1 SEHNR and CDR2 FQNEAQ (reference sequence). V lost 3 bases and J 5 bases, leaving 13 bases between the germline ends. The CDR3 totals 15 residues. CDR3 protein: CASSFIAGRTGELFF. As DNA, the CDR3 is TGTGCCAGCAGCTTTATCGCGGGACGAACCGGGGAGCTGTTTTTT. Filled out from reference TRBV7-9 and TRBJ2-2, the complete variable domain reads DTGVSQNPRHKITKRGQNVTFRCDPISEHNRLYWYRQTLGQGPEFLTYFQNEAQLEKSRLLSDRFSAERPKGSFSTLEIQRTEQGDSAMYLCASSFIAGRTGELFFGEGSRLTVL.

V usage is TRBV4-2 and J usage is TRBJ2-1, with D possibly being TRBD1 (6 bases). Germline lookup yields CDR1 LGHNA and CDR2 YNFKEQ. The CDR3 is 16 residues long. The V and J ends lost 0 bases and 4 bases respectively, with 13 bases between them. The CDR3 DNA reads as TGTGCCAGCAGCCAAGAAGGACAGCGGATGTACAATGAGCAGTTCTTC. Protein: CASSQEGQRMYNEQFF.

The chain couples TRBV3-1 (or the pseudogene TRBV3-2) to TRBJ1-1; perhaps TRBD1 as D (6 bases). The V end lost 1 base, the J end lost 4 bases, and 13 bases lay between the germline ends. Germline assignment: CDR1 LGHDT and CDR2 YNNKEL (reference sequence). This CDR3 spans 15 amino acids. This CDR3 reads CASSQVGGGRTEAFF. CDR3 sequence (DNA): TGTGCCAGCAGCCAAGTTGGAGGGGGGCGCACTGAAGCTTTCTTT.

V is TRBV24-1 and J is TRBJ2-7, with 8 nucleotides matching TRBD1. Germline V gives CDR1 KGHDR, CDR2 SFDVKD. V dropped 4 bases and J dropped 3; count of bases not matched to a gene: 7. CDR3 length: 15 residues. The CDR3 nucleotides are TGTGCCACCAGTGACACGACAGGGGCAAGCTACGAGCAGTACTTC. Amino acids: CATSDTTGASYEQYF.

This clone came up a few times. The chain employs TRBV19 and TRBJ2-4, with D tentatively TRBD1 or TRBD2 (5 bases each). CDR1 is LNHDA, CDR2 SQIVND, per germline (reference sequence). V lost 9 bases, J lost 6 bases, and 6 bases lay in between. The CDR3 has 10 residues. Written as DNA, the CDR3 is TGTGCCAGCGGGACAAACATTCAGTACTTC. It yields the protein CASGTNIQYF.

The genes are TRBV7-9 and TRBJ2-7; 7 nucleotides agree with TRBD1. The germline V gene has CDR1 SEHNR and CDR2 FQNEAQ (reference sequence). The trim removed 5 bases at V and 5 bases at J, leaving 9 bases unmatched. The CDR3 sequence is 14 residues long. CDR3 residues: CASSPDTQGHEQYF. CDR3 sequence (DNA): TGTGCCAGCAGCCCCGACACACAGGGGCACGAGCAGTACTTC.

DNA for the CDR3: TGTGCCAGCAGCCCTTTTTCAGGGGGTATGAAGACCCAGTACTTC. This encodes CASSPFSGGMKTQYF. The V gene is TRBV3-1 (or the pseudogene TRBV3-2), the J gene TRBJ2-5, with 7 bases aligning to TRBD1. J lost 6 bases, V lost 4 bases, and 11 bases had no gene match. CDR3 size: 15 residues. Germline CDR1 and CDR2: LGHDT and YNNKEL (reference sequence).

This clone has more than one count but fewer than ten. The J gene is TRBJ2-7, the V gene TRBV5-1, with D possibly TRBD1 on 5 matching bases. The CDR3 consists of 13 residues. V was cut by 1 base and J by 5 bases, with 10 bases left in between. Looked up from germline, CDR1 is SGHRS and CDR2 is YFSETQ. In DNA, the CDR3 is TGCGCCAGCAGCTTGCAGGGTAACCACGAGCAGTACTTC. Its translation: CASSLQGNHEQYF.

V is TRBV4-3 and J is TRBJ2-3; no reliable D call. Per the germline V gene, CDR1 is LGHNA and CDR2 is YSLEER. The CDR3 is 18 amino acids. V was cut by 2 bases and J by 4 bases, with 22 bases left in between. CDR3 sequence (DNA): TGCGCCAGCAGCCAAACCTGGGCAAGTTTTCGATCGGCAGATACGCAGTATTTT. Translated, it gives CASSQTWASFRSADTQYF.

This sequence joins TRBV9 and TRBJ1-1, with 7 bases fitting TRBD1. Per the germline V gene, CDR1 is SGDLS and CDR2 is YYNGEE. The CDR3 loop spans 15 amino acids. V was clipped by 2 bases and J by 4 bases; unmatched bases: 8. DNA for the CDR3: TGTGCCAGCAGCGTCCCCGGGACAGCACCCACTGAAGCTTTCTTT. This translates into CASSVPGTAPTEAFF.

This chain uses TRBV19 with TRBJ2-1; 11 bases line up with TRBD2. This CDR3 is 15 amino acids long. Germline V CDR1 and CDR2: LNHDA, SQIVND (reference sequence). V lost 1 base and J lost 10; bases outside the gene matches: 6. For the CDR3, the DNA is TGTGCCAGTAGTATAGCGGCTAGCGGGGGGTTCGAGCAGTTCTTC. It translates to CASSIAASGGFEQFF.

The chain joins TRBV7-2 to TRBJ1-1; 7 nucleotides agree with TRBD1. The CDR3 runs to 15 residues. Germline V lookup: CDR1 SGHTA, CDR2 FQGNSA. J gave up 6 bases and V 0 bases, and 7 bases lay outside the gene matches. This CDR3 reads CASSLAQGGLPEAFF. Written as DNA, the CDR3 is TGTGCCAGCAGCTTAGCGCAGGGGGGCCTACCTGAAGCTTTCTTT.

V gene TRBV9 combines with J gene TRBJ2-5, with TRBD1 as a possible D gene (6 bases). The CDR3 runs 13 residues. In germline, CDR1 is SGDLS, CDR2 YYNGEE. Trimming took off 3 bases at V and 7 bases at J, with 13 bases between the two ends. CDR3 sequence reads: CASSEGTGPTQYF. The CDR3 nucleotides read TGTGCCAGCAGCGAAGGAACAGGGCCGACCCAGTACTTC.

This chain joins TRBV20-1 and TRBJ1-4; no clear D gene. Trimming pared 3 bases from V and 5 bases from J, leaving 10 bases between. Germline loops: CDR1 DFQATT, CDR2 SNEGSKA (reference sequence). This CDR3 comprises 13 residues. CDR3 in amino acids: CSASKSKNEKLFF. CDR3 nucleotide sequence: TGCAGTGCTAGTAAGAGTAAAAATGAAAAACTGTTTTTT.

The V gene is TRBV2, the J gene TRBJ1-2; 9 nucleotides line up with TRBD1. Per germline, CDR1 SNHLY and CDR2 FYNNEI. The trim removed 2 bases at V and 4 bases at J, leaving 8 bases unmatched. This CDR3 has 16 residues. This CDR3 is CASSERGTGRIYGYTF. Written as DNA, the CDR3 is TGTGCCAGCAGTGAAAGGGGGACAGGGAGGATCTATGGCTACACCTTC.

Here the CDR3 reads CASSLMGQMNYGYTF. Written as DNA, the CDR3 is TGTGCCAGCAGCTTAATGGGACAGATGAACTATGGCTACACCTTC. The chain carries TRBV7-9 and TRBJ1-2; 7 bases line up with TRBD1. CDR1 and CDR2 (germline): SEHNR, FQNEAQ (reference sequence). CDR3 length: 15 residues. The J segment lost 2 bases and the V segment lost 2 bases, leaving 5 bases of the junction unmatched. Filled out from reference TRBV7-9 and TRBJ1-2, the complete variable domain reads DTGVSQNPRHKITKRGQNVTFRCDPISEHNRLYWYRQTLGQGPEFLTYFQNEAQLEKSRLLSDRFSAERPKGSFSTLEIQRTEQGDSAMYLCASSLMGQMNYGYTFGSGTRLTVV.

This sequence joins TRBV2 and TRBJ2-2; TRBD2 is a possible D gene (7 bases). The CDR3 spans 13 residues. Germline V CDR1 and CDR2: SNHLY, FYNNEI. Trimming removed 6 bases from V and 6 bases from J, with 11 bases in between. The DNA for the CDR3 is TGTGCCAGCAGGGGGGGGGCCGCCGGGGAGCTGTTTTTT. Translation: CASRGGAAGELFF.

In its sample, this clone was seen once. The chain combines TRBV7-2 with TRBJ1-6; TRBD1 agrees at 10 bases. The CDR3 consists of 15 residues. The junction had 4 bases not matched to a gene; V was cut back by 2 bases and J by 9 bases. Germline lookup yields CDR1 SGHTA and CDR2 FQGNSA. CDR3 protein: CASSLRTGGGSPLHF. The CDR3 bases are TGTGCCAGCAGCTTAAGGACAGGGGGTGGTTCACCCCTCCACTTT.

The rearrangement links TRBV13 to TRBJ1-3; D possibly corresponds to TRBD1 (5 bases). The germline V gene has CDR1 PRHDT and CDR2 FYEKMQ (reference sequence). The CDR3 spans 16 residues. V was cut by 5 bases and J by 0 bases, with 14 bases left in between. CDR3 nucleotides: TGTGCCAGCAGCACGGACAACAGGCTCTCTGGAAACACCATATATTTT. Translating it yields CASSTDNRLSGNTIYF. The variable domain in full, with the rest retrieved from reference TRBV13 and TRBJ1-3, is AAGVIQSPRHLIKEKRETATLKCYPIPRHDTVYWYQQGPGQDPQFLISFYEKMQSDKGSIPDRFSAQQFSDYHSELNMSSLELGDSALYFCASSTDNRLSGNTIYFGEGSWLTVV.

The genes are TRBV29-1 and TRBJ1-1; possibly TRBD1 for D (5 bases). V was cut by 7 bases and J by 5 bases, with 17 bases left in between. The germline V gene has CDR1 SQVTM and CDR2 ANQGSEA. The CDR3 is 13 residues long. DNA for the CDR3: TGCAGCGCTGGGGTGGGGGGGAGAACTGAAGCTTTCTTT. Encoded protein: CSAGVGGRTEAFF.